The 20 T cell receptor beta chains listed next were all sequenced from one sample in a study of blood T cell repertoires in COVID-19. Profiled with immunoSEQ multiplex PCR; TCRdb holds only in-frame clones, not every one. The table shows some 290,000 clones, with about 90% occurring only once. Specimen: peripheral blood. These receptor sequences come from a woman aged 40 to 50 with COVID-19, enrolled during active disease.

The rearrangement joins TRBV4-3 to TRBJ2-3, with D tentatively TRBD2 (5 bases). Trimming removed 5 bases at V and 4 bases at J, with 13 bases between. The germline V gene has CDR1 LGHNA and CDR2 YSLEER. CDR3 length equals 14 residues. CDR3 residues: CASSSRTFADTQYF. The CDR3 DNA is TGCGCCAGCAGCTCTCGGACTTTTGCAGATACGCAGTATTTT.

This rearrangement joins TRBV5-4 to TRBJ1-1, with 11 nucleotides matching TRBD1. V shed 3 bases and J 4 bases; nucleotides not matched to a gene: 5. The CDR3 is 15 residues long. Germline V gives CDR1 SGHNT, CDR2 YYREEE (reference sequence). The CDR3 DNA follows: TGTGCCAGCAGCTCACCCGGGACAGGGGGCACTGAAGCTTTCTTT. Protein sequence: CASSSPGTGGTEAFF.

The V and J genes are TRBV10-3 and TRBJ1-1, with unresolved D. Trimming shortened V by 10 bases and J by 0 bases, and 12 bases separated the two germline ends. Per the germline V gene, CDR1 is ENHRY and CDR2 is SYGVKD. The CDR3 totals 13 residues. The chain's CDR3 is CATQEAMNTEAFF. The CDR3 nucleotides read TGTGCCACCCAAGAGGCCATGAACACTGAAGCTTTCTTT.

This clone was observed once. The chain is built from TRBV5-5 and TRBJ2-7, with 7 bases lining up with TRBD1. The CDR3 is 12 residues long. Per the germline V gene, CDR1 is SGHKS and CDR2 is YYEKEE (reference sequence). V lost 3 bases, J lost 5 bases, and 2 bases stayed unmatched. The CDR3 DNA is TGTGCCAGCAGCTATACAGGGGACGAGCAGTACTTC. It codes for CASSYTGDEQYF.

The chain combines TRBV9 with TRBJ2-3, with 7 bases aligning to TRBD2. CDR3 length: 17 amino acids. V shed 0 bases and J 2 bases; nucleotides not matched to a gene: 9. Germline loops: CDR1 SGDLS, CDR2 YYNGEE. The CDR3 loop reads CASSVGRAGDHTDTQYF. CDR3 nucleotide sequence: TGTGCCAGCAGCGTAGGTAGGGCGGGGGATCACACAGATACGCAGTATTTT.

The V and J genes are TRBV7-2 and TRBJ2-6, with a tentative D call TRBD1 (6 bases). The CDR3 is 16 residues long. The germline V and J ends were trimmed by 4 bases and 7 bases, with 17 bases remaining between them. Germline loops: CDR1 SGHTA, CDR2 FQGNSA. CDR3 DNA sequence: TGTGCCAGCAGCTCATATAGTTCCGGGACAGCCAACGTCCTGACTTTC. Protein: CASSSYSSGTANVLTF.

This clone was recorded a few times. The CDR3 sequence: CASSQVRINGQPQHF. The DNA for the CDR3 is TGCGCCAGCAGCCAAGTAAGGATTAACGGGCAGCCCCAGCATTTT. The genes are TRBV4-1 and TRBJ1-5; D unresolved. V lost 1 base to trimming and J lost 7 bases, with 14 bases between them. From germline, CDR1 is MGHRA and CDR2 YSYEKL. The CDR3 extends over 15 amino acids.

This chain uses TRBV7-3 with TRBJ2-2; TRBD1 aligns across 9 bases. This CDR3 is 16 amino acids long. J was trimmed by 4 bases and V by 4 bases; bases with no gene match: 7. Germline loops: CDR1 SGHTA, CDR2 FQGTGA. CDR3 sequence (DNA): TGTGCCAGCAGCTCTGGGCCGACAGGGGGCACCGGGGAGCTGTTTTTT. As protein: CASSSGPTGGTGELFF.

This sequence joins TRBV19 and TRBJ1-5; D might be TRBD1 (5 bases). Germline assignment: CDR1 LNHDA and CDR2 SQIVND (reference sequence). Trimming left V 5 bases short and J 0 bases short, with 17 bases between. The CDR3 is 17 residues long. This CDR3 is CASSSRPDDSSNQPQHF. In nucleotides, the CDR3 is TGTGCCAGTAGTTCGCGCCCCGACGACAGTAGCAATCAGCCCCAGCATTTT.

The chain carries TRBV5-1 and TRBJ1-1; maybe TRBD1 (5 bases). Germline values: CDR1 SGHRS, CDR2 YFSETQ. The length of the CDR3 is 13 residues. V was cut by 4 bases and J by 1 base, with 8 bases left in between. CDR3 sequence reads: CASSGQENTEAFF. The CDR3 DNA follows: TGCGCCAGCAGCGGACAAGAGAACACTGAAGCTTTCTTT.

The chain combines TRBV27 with TRBJ1-2; D unclear. Germline lookup yields CDR1 MNHEY and CDR2 SMNVEV (reference sequence). CDR3 size: 14 residues. The germline V and J ends were trimmed by 5 bases and 3 bases, with 13 bases remaining between them. The CDR3 region has the DNA TGTGCCAGCAGTCCAACCCGCGCACACTATGGCTACACCTTC. It yields the protein CASSPTRAHYGYTF.

This chain uses TRBV7-3 with TRBJ2-1, with TRBD2 identical over 8 bases. The CDR3 has 15 residues. The V segment lost 5 bases and the J segment 7 bases; nucleotides outside the gene matches: 10. From germline, CDR1 is SGHTA and CDR2 FQGTGA. The CDR3 loop reads CASSPKTSDLNEQFF. CDR3 DNA: TGTGCCAGCAGCCCAAAGACTAGCGATCTAAATGAGCAGTTCTTC.

The J gene is TRBJ1-4, the V gene TRBV19, with D tentatively TRBD1 (6 bases). The length of the CDR3 is 15 residues. The germline V gene has CDR1 LNHDA and CDR2 SQIVND (reference sequence). Deletions cut 4 bases from V and 4 bases from J, with 13 bases between. The DNA for the CDR3 is TGTGCCAGTAGTACTTCAGGGGCACTTAATGAAAAACTGTTTTTT. As protein: CASSTSGALNEKLFF.

The genes are TRBV6-2 or TRBV6-3 and TRBJ2-5; no clear D gene. CDR1 MNHEY and CDR2 SVGEGT come from the germline V gene. There are 14 residues in the CDR3. Trimming shortened V by 0 bases and J by 5 bases, and 10 bases separated the two germline ends. This CDR3 is CASSYSLAGETQYF. In nucleotides, the CDR3 is TGTGCCAGCAGTTACTCCCTGGCCGGGGAGACCCAGTACTTC.

The V and J genes are TRBV30 and TRBJ2-2; 9 bases are a match to TRBD1. This CDR3 region has 14 residues. Germline loops: CDR1 GTSNPN, CDR2 SVGIG (reference sequence). The J segment lost 5 bases and the V segment lost 2 bases, leaving 3 bases of the junction unmatched. CDR3 nucleotide sequence: TGTGCCTGGAGTCTGACAGGGGGGACCGGGGAGCTGTTTTTT. This encodes CAWSLTGGTGELFF. Based on the CDR3 plus reference TRBV30 and TRBJ2-2, the full variable domain is SQTIHQWPATLVQPVGSPLSLECTVEGTSNPNLYWYRQAAGRGLQLLFYSVGIGQISSEVPQNLSASRPQDRQFILSSKKLLLSDSGFYLCAWSLTGGTGELFFGEGSRLTVL.

The V call is TRBV20-1, the J call TRBJ1-2, with TRBD1 identical over 7 bases. Germline V gene sequence: CDR1 DFQATT, CDR2 SNEGSKA (reference sequence). The CDR3 consists of 11 residues. The trim removed 4 bases at V and 4 bases at J, leaving 0 bases unmatched. This CDR3 reads CSATGGYGYTF. The CDR3 nucleotides are TGCAGTGCTACAGGGGGCTATGGCTACACCTTC.

This rearrangement joins TRBV7-9 to TRBJ1-2, with D hard to call. Per the germline V gene, CDR1 is SEHNR and CDR2 is FQNEAQ (reference sequence). Deletions cut 5 bases from V and 6 bases from J, with 7 bases between. The CDR3 loop spans 11 amino acids. DNA of the CDR3: TGTGCCAGCAGCCCCTCTCATGGCTACACCTTC. This sequence encodes CASSPSHGYTF.

The gene calls are TRBV19 and TRBJ2-2, with 11 nucleotides matching TRBD2. The CDR3 extends over 14 amino acids. Germline loops: CDR1 LNHDA, CDR2 SQIVND (reference sequence). The J segment lost 5 bases and the V segment lost 6 bases, leaving 2 bases of the junction unmatched. Here the CDR3 DNA reads TGTGCCAGTAGGTTAGCGGGAGGGACCGGGGAGCTGTTTTTT. Amino acids: CASRLAGGTGELFF. Using reference TRBV19 and TRBJ2-2 for the parts outside the CDR3, the full variable domain is DGGITQSPKYLFRKEGQNVTLSCEQNLNHDAMYWYRQDPGQGLRLIYYSQIVNDFQKGDIAEGYSVSREKKESFPLTVTSAQKNPTAFYLCASRLAGGTGELFFGEGSRLTVL.

The chain joins TRBV18 to TRBJ1-1; 8 nucleotides line up with TRBD1. The V gene's germline CDR1 is KGHSH and CDR2 LQKENI. There are 16 residues in the CDR3. Germline trimming cut 2 bases from V and 1 base from J; bases unmatched to any gene: 6. CDR3: CASSPFTGGSNTEAFF. The CDR3 region has the DNA TGTGCCAGCTCACCATTCACAGGGGGATCGAACACTGAAGCTTTCTTT.

The J gene is TRBJ2-1, the V gene TRBV29-1, with 7 bases matching TRBD1. Losses at the gene ends were 8 bases for V and 3 bases for J; bases not matched to a gene: 7. This CDR3 is built from 13 residues. CDR1 SQVTM and CDR2 ANQGSEA come from the germline V gene. The CDR3 DNA sequence: TGCAGCAGCGACAGGGACATCTACAATGAGCAGTTCTTC. Translating gives CSSDRDIYNEQFF.